This T cell receptor beta chain originates from a study of vaccination effects on CD4 cells after COVID-19. Study context: All study participants received two doses of BNT162b2 or mRNA-1273 vaccine. Study results and limitations: Clones arising from infection and from vaccination showed marked clonal contraction late after vaccination.

On this clone: As yet, its antigen is unknown.

Repertoires were generated with immunoSEQ multiplex PCR, while TCRdb's copy carries only in-frame clones and drops some. The data contain fewer than 30,000 clones, about four fifths of them seen just once; the ten biggest clones take up 30%. Sequencing was preceded by expansion of antigen-specific CD4+ T cells with viral peptide pools in the ViraFEST assay. Subsequent to a culture period of around 10 days, CD4+ T cells were isolated. Previously uninfected by SARS-CoV-2, the vaccine recipients also showed negative nucleocapsid antibodies. Wells of some 1.9 million PBMC each were grown with 10 IU/ml IL-2 and roughly 9.9 ug/ml peptides. Cultures received IL-2 medium that replaced half the medium on days 3 and 7. V was clipped by 5 bases and J by 3 bases; unmatched bases: 6. CDR1 and CDR2 from the germline V gene are SQVTM and ANQGSEA. There are 14 residues in the CDR3.

Sample: CD4+ T cells from PBMCs cultured with SARS-CoV-2 spike peptides, taken before COVID-19 vaccination. The J gene is TRBJ2-1, the V gene TRBV29-1, with TRBD2 matching 8 bases. The TCR comes from a human donor who received a COVID-19 vaccine. The CDR3 region is CSVQRLASYNEQFF. The CDR3 DNA reads TGCAGCGTTCAAAGACTAGCGAGCTACAATGAGCAGTTCTTC.